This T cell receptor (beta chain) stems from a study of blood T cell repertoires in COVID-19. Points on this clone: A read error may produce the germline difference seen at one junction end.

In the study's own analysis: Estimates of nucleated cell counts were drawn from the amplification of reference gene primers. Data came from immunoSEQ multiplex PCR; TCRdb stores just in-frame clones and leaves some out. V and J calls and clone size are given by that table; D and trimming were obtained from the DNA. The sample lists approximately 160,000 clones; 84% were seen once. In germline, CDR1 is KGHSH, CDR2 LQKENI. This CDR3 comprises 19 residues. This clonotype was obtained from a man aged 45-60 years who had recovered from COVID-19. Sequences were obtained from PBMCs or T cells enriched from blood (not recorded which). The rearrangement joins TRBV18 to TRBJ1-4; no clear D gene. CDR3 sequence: CASSRPLAYKGATNEKLFF. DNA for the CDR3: TGTGCCAGCTCACGACCCTTGGCGTATAAGGGAGCAACTAATGAAAAATTGTTTTTT.